The 22 T cell receptor beta chains given below trace back to one sample, sequenced in a study of blood T cell repertoires in COVID-19. Assay: immunoSEQ multiplex PCR; the TCRdb copy retains only in-frame clones and omits some. In the table there are fewer than 350,000 clones, 90% of which are singletons. Sequencing was performed on peripheral blood. The receptors derive from a woman aged 25 to 39 with COVID-19, enrolled during active disease.

The V gene is TRBV6-2 or TRBV6-3, the J gene TRBJ2-5; D unresolved. V was pared by 4 bases and J by 2 bases, with 5 bases between. Germline V lookup: CDR1 MNHEY, CDR2 SVGEGT. The CDR3 has 12 amino acids. The CDR3 sequence: CASSWQQETQYF. In DNA form, the CDR3 reads TGTGCCAGCAGTTGGCAGCAAGAGACCCAGTACTTC.

In nucleotides, the CDR3 is TGCGCCAGCAGCTTGGCCGGGACAGGGAACTACGAGCAGTACTTC. It codes for CASSLAGTGNYEQYF. The rearrangement links TRBV4-3 to TRBJ2-7; TRBD1 matches at 9 bases. CDR1 LGHNA and CDR2 YSLEER come from the germline V gene. After removal of 5 bases from V and 3 bases from J, the junction contained 8 bases not matched to a gene. The CDR3 contains 15 residues.

This sequence joins TRBV4-1 and TRBJ2-1; 7 bases agree with TRBD2. Trimming removed 1 base from V and 6 bases from J; junction bases left unmatched: 6. Germline V gives CDR1 MGHRA, CDR2 YSYEKL. The CDR3 is made up of 15 amino acids. CDR3 DNA: TGCGCCAGCAGCCAAGGGGGCGGGAGTATCAATGAGCAGTTCTTC. Translation gives CASSQGGGSINEQFF.

The gene calls are TRBV10-3 and TRBJ2-1; TRBD2 might be the D (7 bases). This CDR3 contains 14 residues. With 2 bases removed from V and 4 bases from J, the gap between germline ends came to 9 bases. In germline, CDR1 is ENHRY, CDR2 SYGVKD. In nucleotides, the CDR3 is TGTGCCATCAGTGAGGGGGGGGCTTACAATGAGCAGTTCTTC. Amino acids: CAISEGGAYNEQFF.

The rearrangement links TRBV6-2 or TRBV6-3 to TRBJ2-1, with 10 bases identical to TRBD2. The ends lost 6 bases at V and 4 bases at J; junction bases unmatched: 6. Germline CDR1 is MNHEY and CDR2 is SVGEGT. The CDR3 contains 15 residues. Here the CDR3 DNA reads TGTGCCAGCAGCGACAGACTAGCGGGTTACAATGAGCAGTTCTTC. This encodes CASSDRLAGYNEQFF.

The chain combines TRBV5-5 with TRBJ1-1; D not resolved. The CDR3 runs to 13 residues. V lost 1 base to trimming and J lost 3 bases, with 7 bases between them. Per germline, CDR1 SGHKS and CDR2 YYEKEE (reference sequence). As DNA, the CDR3 is TGTGCCAGCAGCTTGCTCTCCCACACTGAAGCTTTCTTT. This sequence encodes CASSLLSHTEAFF.

The V call is TRBV7-9, the J call TRBJ2-5; 7 bases match TRBD2. J was trimmed by 4 bases and V by 0 bases; bases with no gene match: 5. The CDR3 is 15 amino acids. Looked up from germline, CDR1 is SEHNR and CDR2 is FQNEAQ (reference sequence). CDR3 coding DNA: TGTGCCAGCAGCTTAGCCGACACTAGCGCAGAGACCCAGTACTTC. This translates into CASSLADTSAETQYF.

The chain is built from TRBV6-2 or TRBV6-3 and TRBJ2-7; a weak D match, TRBD1 (6 bases). Trimming removed 0 bases at V and 3 bases at J, with 9 bases between. Germline V lookup: CDR1 MNHEY, CDR2 SVGEGT. The CDR3 contains 14 residues. The CDR3 reads CASSYSGRGYEQYF. CDR3 nucleotides: TGTGCCAGCAGTTACTCCGGCAGGGGCTACGAGCAGTACTTC.

The gene calls are TRBV5-4 and TRBJ1-3, with D possibly matching TRBD1 (5 bases). The germline V gene encodes CDR1 SGHNT and CDR2 YYREEE (reference sequence). This CDR3 region has 14 residues. Trimming took 4 bases from V and 4 from J, leaving 12 bases between them. In nucleotides, the CDR3 is TGTGCCAGCAGCAGCCAGGGCACAGGAAACACCATATATTTT. This gives the protein CASSSQGTGNTIYF.

This clone showed up just once. This rearrangement joins TRBV5-4 to TRBJ2-1, with 16 bases that match TRBD2. The V gene's germline CDR1 is SGHNT and CDR2 YYREEE (reference sequence). The CDR3 has 15 amino acids. V trimming: 4 bases; J trimming: 9 bases; junction bases outside the gene matches: 4. CDR3 residues: CASSTGLAGGGEQFF. For the CDR3, the DNA is TGTGCCAGCAGCACGGGACTAGCGGGAGGGGGTGAGCAGTTCTTC. The full variable domain, completed using reference TRBV5-4 and TRBJ2-1, is ETGVTQSPTHLIKTRGQQVTLRCSSQSGHNTVSWYQQALGQGPQFIFQYYREEENGRGNFPPRFSGLQFPNYSSELNVNALELDDSALYLCASSTGLAGGGEQFFGPGTRLTVL.

The chain has TRBV21-1 and TRBJ2-5; the table names TRBD2, a call not compared with the DNA. TRBV21-1 has pseudogene status. The CDR3 consists of 13 residues. Here the CDR3 reads CASSDSGAETQYF. The DNA for the CDR3 is TGTGCCAGCAGCGACAGCGGGGCGGAGACCCAGTACTTC.

The V gene is TRBV27, the J gene TRBJ2-1; 14 bases line up with TRBD2. Germline CDR1 reads MNHEY; CDR2 reads SMNVEV (reference sequence). This CDR3 is built from 14 residues. V shed 5 bases and J 10 bases; nucleotides not matched to a gene: 4. The CDR3 spells CASSPRLAGGEQFF. CDR3 in DNA: TGTGCCAGCAGTCCCCGACTAGCGGGAGGGGAGCAGTTCTTC.

The rearrangement links TRBV5-1 to TRBJ1-3; weak D call: TRBD1 (5 bases). In germline, CDR1 is SGHRS, CDR2 YFSETQ. Trimming cost V 6 bases and J 0 bases, with 16 bases left between them. The CDR3 extends over 16 amino acids. CDR3 amino acids: CASTRQTFSSGNTIYF. The CDR3, as DNA: TGCGCCAGCACCCGACAGACTTTTTCCTCTGGAAACACCATATATTTT.

V usage is TRBV10-3 and J usage is TRBJ2-1, with 7 bases fitting TRBD2. CDR3 length: 16 amino acids. V lost 4 bases, J lost 0 bases, and 6 bases stayed unmatched. Germline CDR1 is ENHRY and CDR2 is SYGVKD. The CDR3 nucleotides are TGTGCCATCAGTGGGGCTAGCGGAGGCTCCTACAATGAGCAGTTCTTC. Translated: CAISGASGGSYNEQFF.

This chain joins TRBV30 and TRBJ1-2; no definite D call. Germline CDR1 GTSNPN, CDR2 SVGIG (reference sequence). Trimming took off 5 bases at V and 4 bases at J, with 14 bases between the two ends. The CDR3 loop spans 13 amino acids. CDR3 DNA sequence: TGTGCCTGGGCCGCGGATTTCACCTATGGCTACACCTTC. Translation gives CAWAADFTYGYTF. The full variable domain, with the rest looked up from reference TRBV30 and TRBJ1-2, is SQTIHQWPATLVQPVGSPLSLECTVEGTSNPNLYWYRQAAGRGLQLLFYSVGIGQISSEVPQNLSASRPQDRQFILSSKKLLLSDSGFYLCAWAADFTYGYTFGSGTRLTVV.

Comments on this clone: The identical CDR3 is also encoded by other nucleotide sequences in the sample. This sequence joins TRBV5-6 and TRBJ2-5; 8 nucleotides align to TRBD2. CDR1 and CDR2 (germline): SGHDT, YYEEEE. J gave up 4 bases and V 0 bases, and 5 bases lay outside the gene matches. The CDR3 contains 15 residues. CDR3 sequence: CASSLGTSGRETQYF. The CDR3 DNA sequence: TGTGCCAGCAGCTTGGGGACCAGCGGGAGAGAGACCCAGTACTTC.

This clone was detected only a few times. This sequence joins TRBV7-9 and TRBJ2-3; tentative D call: TRBD2 (6 bases). The CDR3 is made up of 16 amino acids. CDR1 is SEHNR, CDR2 FQNEAQ, per germline (reference sequence). V lost 1 base and J 0 bases, leaving 11 bases between the germline ends. CDR3 loop: CASSLGSGGSTDTQYF. The CDR3 coding sequence is TGTGCCAGCAGCTTAGGCAGTGGAGGGAGCACAGATACGCAGTATTTT. Complete variable domain (other parts from reference TRBV7-9 and TRBJ2-3): DTGVSQNPRHKITKRGQNVTFRCDPISEHNRLYWYRQTLGQGPEFLTYFQNEAQLEKSRLLSDRFSAERPKGSFSTLEIQRTEQGDSAMYLCASSLGSGGSTDTQYFGPGTRLTVL.

The chain is built from TRBV2 and TRBJ1-1; TRBD1 aligns across 10 bases. CDR1 SNHLY and CDR2 FYNNEI come from the germline V gene. This CDR3 spans 12 amino acids. V was clipped by 6 bases and J by 7 bases; unmatched bases: 2. The CDR3 loop is CASRRDRGEAFF. For the CDR3, the DNA is TGTGCCAGCAGACGGGACAGGGGTGAAGCTTTCTTT. The full variable domain, in which reference TRBV2 and TRBJ1-1 provide the parts outside the CDR3, is EPEVTQTPSHQVTQMGQEVILRCVPISNHLYFYWYRQILGQKVEFLVSFYNNEISEKSEIFDDQFSVERPDGSNFTLKIRSTKLEDSAMYFCASRRDRGEAFFGQGTRLTVV.

The V gene is TRBV30, the J gene TRBJ1-6; D gene unclear. This CDR3 comprises 13 residues. Germline-derived CDR1 and CDR2 are GTSNPN and SVGIG (reference sequence). V was trimmed by 0 bases and J by 10 bases, leaving 10 bases between them. Here the CDR3 DNA reads TGTGCCTGGAGTGTAGAGGGTGGGTCACCCCTCCACTTT. Residues: CAWSVEGGSPLHF.

This chain uses TRBV19 with TRBJ1-5, with a tentative D call TRBD1 (6 bases). This CDR3 is built from 15 residues. Germline CDR1 is LNHDA and CDR2 is SQIVND (reference sequence). V dropped 6 bases and J dropped 5 bases, with 17 bases sitting between them. The CDR3 DNA follows: TGTGCCAGTAGACCCGCACCAGGGGTCCATCAGCCCCAGCATTTT. Its protein is CASRPAPGVHQPQHF.

This chain links TRBV19 with TRBJ1-5; 9 bases fit TRBD1. This CDR3 contains 13 residues. Unmatched junction bases numbered 8, after V lost 8 bases and J lost 9 bases. Germline-derived CDR1 and CDR2 are LNHDA and SQIVND (reference sequence). The chain's CDR3 is CASERDRDLPQHF. The CDR3 DNA follows: TGTGCCAGTGAGCGGGACAGGGACTTGCCCCAGCATTTT.

The chain uses TRBV9 and TRBJ2-3; 7 bases match TRBD1. Losses at the gene ends were 0 bases for V and 6 bases for J; bases not matched to a gene: 7. This CDR3 is 15 amino acids long. Germline V gene lookup returns CDR1 SGDLS and CDR2 YYNGEE. This chain's CDR3 is CASSVDGQAADTQYF. The CDR3 DNA reads as TGTGCCAGCAGCGTAGATGGACAGGCGGCGGATACGCAGTATTTT.